The rows below give T cell receptor beta chains drawn from one sample of a study of T cell responses to AZD1222 COVID-19 vaccine. Method: immunoSEQ multiplex PCR; TCRdb's copy keeps in-frame clones and lacks some. The sample carries roughly 120,000 clones, roughly 87% recorded once. The material sequenced was peripheral blood, taken on day 0 of AZD1222 vaccination. The receptors were sampled from an adult in good health. Each CDR3 is given with its conserved first and last residue. Fields, in order: clone size, D gene, V gene, J gene, CDR3 DNA, CDR3 protein. A D gene is named only where the DNA matches it firmly. Clone size is stated in some rows and not others, as once, few, many or a class when expanded.

clone_size: -; d_call: TRBD2; v_call: TRBV11-2; j_call: TRBJ2-3; cdr3_nt: TGTGCCAGCAGCTCCAGACTAGCGGGAGGGGTCACAGATACGCAGTATTTT; cdr3_aa: CASSSRLAGGVTDTQYF
clone_size: -; d_call: -; v_call: TRBV19; j_call: TRBJ1-1; cdr3_nt: TGTGCCAGTAGTATGCATTTGGTGAACACTGAAGCTTTCTTT; cdr3_aa: CASSMHLVNTEAFF
clone_size: -; d_call: -; v_call: TRBV28; j_call: TRBJ1-6; cdr3_nt: TGTGCCAGCAGCTCCCCTTTGGGGTCTTCACCCCTCCACTTT; cdr3_aa: CASSSPLGSSPLHF
clone_size: -; d_call: -; v_call: TRBV5-1; j_call: TRBJ2-7; cdr3_nt: TGCGCCAGCACCATCCTGAGCGGCGCCTACGAGCAGTACTTC; cdr3_aa: CASTILSGAYEQYF
clone_size: -; d_call: -; v_call: TRBV9; j_call: TRBJ1-3; cdr3_nt: TGTGCCAGCAGCGTAGAGGGGACTTCTGGAAACACCATATATTTT; cdr3_aa: CASSVEGTSGNTIYF
clone_size: -; d_call: -; v_call: TRBV27; j_call: TRBJ1-2; cdr3_nt: TGTGCCAGCAGTAGACAGGTTCGCCTCGCTCCCTATGGCTACACCTTC; cdr3_aa: CASSRQVRLAPYGYTF
clone_size: once; d_call: TRBD1; v_call: TRBV11-3; j_call: TRBJ2-1; cdr3_nt: TGTGCCAGCAGCACTGGACAGGGGGAGGATGAGCAGTTCTTC; cdr3_aa: CASSTGQGEDEQFF
clone_size: -; d_call: TRBD1; v_call: TRBV19; j_call: TRBJ1-5; cdr3_nt: TGTGCCAGTAATGACAGGGCCACTAGCAATCAGCCCCAGCATTTT; cdr3_aa: CASNDRATSNQPQHF
clone_size: -; d_call: -; v_call: TRBV9; j_call: TRBJ2-1; cdr3_nt: TGTGCCAGCAGCGTAGGGGTGGGTCTGGTCTACAATGAGCAGTTCTTC; cdr3_aa: CASSVGVGLVYNEQFF
clone_size: -; d_call: -; v_call: TRBV9; j_call: TRBJ2-5; cdr3_nt: TGTGCCAGCAGCGTAGTCCATAACAGCCAAGAGACCCAGTACTTC; cdr3_aa: CASSVVHNSQETQYF
clone_size: -; d_call: -; v_call: TRBV10-3; j_call: TRBJ2-5; cdr3_nt: TGTGCCATCAGTGAGTCGTTAGGGTTAGAGACCCAGTACTTC; cdr3_aa: CAISESLGLETQYF
clone_size: -; d_call: TRBD1; v_call: TRBV19; j_call: TRBJ1-5; cdr3_nt: TGTGCCAGTAGGGACAGGGCCAGCGAGAATCAGCCCCAGCATTTT; cdr3_aa: CASRDRASENQPQHF
clone_size: -; d_call: -; v_call: TRBV12-3/TRBV12-4; j_call: TRBJ2-7; cdr3_nt: TGTGCCAGCAGTAGGGCGTCGACCTACGAGCAGTACTTC; cdr3_aa: CASSRASTYEQYF
clone_size: -; d_call: -; v_call: TRBV28; j_call: TRBJ2-7; cdr3_nt: TGTGCCAGCAGTTTGGTGGAGGATTACGAGCAGTACTTC; cdr3_aa: CASSLVEDYEQYF
clone_size: once; d_call: TRBD2; v_call: TRBV19; j_call: TRBJ2-7; cdr3_nt: TGTGCCAGTAGTGGGGGTACTAGCGGGAGCTCCTACGAGCAGTACTTC; cdr3_aa: CASSGGTSGSSYEQYF
clone_size: -; d_call: -; v_call: TRBV14; j_call: TRBJ1-1; cdr3_nt: TGTGCCAGCAGCCAAGGCTCCGGTTTCCTTGAAGCTTTCTTT; cdr3_aa: CASSQGSGFLEAFF
clone_size: -; d_call: TRBD1; v_call: TRBV25-1; j_call: TRBJ1-2; cdr3_nt: TGTGCCAGCAGTGAATTGGACAGGGGAAATGGCTACACCTTC; cdr3_aa: CASSELDRGNGYTF
clone_size: -; d_call: TRBD1; v_call: TRBV6-6; j_call: TRBJ1-5; cdr3_nt: TGTGCCAGCAGTCCGGGACAGGGGGCGTCTCGCAATCAGCCCCAGCATTTT; cdr3_aa: CASSPGQGASRNQPQHF
clone_size: once; d_call: -; v_call: TRBV18; j_call: TRBJ1-3; cdr3_nt: TGTGCCAGCTCACCTTTGAAGGACCCCGGAAACACCATATATTTT; cdr3_aa: CASSPLKDPGNTIYF
clone_size: -; d_call: TRBD1; v_call: TRBV7-9; j_call: TRBJ1-2; cdr3_nt: TGTGCCAGCAGCTTGGGACAGTCCTACTATGGCTACACCTTC; cdr3_aa: CASSLGQSYYGYTF
clone_size: -; d_call: TRBD2; v_call: TRBV11-3; j_call: TRBJ2-7; cdr3_nt: TGTGCCAGCAGCTCCACTATGGGACTAGCGGGAGGGGTGCAGTACTTC; cdr3_aa: CASSSTMGLAGGVQYF